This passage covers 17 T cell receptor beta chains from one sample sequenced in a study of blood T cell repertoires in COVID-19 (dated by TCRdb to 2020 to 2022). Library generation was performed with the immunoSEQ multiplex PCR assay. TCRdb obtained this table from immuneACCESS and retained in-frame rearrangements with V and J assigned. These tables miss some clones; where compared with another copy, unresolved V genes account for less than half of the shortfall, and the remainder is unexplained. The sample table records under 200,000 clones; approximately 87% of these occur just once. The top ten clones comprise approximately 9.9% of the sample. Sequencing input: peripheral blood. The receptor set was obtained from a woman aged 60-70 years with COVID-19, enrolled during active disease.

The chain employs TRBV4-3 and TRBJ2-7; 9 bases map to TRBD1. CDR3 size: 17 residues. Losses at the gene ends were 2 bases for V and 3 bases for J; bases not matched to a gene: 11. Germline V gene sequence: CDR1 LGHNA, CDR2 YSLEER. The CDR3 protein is CASSQYFSGTGSYEQYF. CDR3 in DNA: TGCGCCAGCAGCCAATATTTCTCCGGGACAGGGAGCTACGAGCAGTACTTC.

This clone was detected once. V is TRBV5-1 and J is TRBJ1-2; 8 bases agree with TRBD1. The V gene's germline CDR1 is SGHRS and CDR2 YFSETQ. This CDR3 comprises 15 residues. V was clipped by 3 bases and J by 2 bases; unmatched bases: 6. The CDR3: CASSYTGQANYGYTF. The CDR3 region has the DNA TGCGCCAGCAGCTACACGGGACAGGCCAACTATGGCTACACCTTC. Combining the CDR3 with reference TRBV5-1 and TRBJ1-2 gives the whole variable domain KAGVTQTPRYLIKTRGQQVTLSCSPISGHRSVSWYQQTPGQGLQFLFEYFSETQRNKGNFPGRFSGRQFSNSRSEMNVSTLELGDSALYLCASSYTGQANYGYTFGSGTRLTVV.

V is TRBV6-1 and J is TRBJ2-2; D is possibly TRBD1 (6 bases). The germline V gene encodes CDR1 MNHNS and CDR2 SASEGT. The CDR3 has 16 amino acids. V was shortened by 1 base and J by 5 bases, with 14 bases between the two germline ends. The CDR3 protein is CASSEEVGAVTGELFF. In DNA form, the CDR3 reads TGTGCCAGCAGTGAAGAGGTGGGGGCGGTTACCGGGGAGCTGTTTTTT.

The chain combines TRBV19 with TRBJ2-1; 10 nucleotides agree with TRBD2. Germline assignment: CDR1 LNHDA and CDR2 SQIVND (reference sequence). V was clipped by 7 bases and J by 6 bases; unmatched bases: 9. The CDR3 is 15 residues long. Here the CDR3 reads CASKTSGAVGNEQFF. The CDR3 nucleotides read TGTGCCAGTAAAACTAGCGGGGCCGTGGGCAATGAGCAGTTCTTC.

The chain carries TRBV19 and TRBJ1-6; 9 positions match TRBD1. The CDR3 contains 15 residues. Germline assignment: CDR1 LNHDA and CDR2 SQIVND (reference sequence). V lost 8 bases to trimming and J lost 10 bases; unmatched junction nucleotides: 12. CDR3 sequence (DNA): TGTGCCAGTCGGGACAGGGTCTCCCGTGTGTCACCCCTCCACTTT. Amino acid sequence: CASRDRVSRVSPLHF.

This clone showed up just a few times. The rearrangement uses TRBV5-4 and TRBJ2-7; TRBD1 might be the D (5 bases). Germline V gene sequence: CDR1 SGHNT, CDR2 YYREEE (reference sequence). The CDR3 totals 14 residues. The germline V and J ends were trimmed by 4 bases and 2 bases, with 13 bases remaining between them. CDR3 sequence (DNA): TGTGCCAGCAGCCGAGTCGACAGAGCCTACGAGCAGTACTTC. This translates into CASSRVDRAYEQYF.

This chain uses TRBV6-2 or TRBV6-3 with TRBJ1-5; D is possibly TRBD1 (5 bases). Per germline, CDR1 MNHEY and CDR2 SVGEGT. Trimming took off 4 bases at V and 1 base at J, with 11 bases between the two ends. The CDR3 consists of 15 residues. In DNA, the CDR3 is TGTGCCAGCAGTTGGGGCGGGGGAAGCAATCAGCCCCAGCATTTT. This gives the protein CASSWGGGSNQPQHF.

CDR3 in DNA: TGTGCCAGCAGCTTTCTAGCGGCCCAAGAGACCCAGTACTTC. Protein product: CASSFLAAQETQYF. The chain carries TRBV7-2 and TRBJ2-5; 7 nucleotides agree with TRBD2. The CDR3 consists of 14 residues. The junction had 2 bases not matched to a gene; V was cut back by 3 bases and J by 1 base. CDR1 SGHTA and CDR2 FQGNSA come from the germline V gene. Based on the CDR3 plus reference TRBV7-2 and TRBJ2-5, the full variable domain is GAGVSQSPSNKVTEKGKDVELRCDPISGHTALYWYRQSLGQGLEFLIYFQGNSAPDKSGLPSDRFSAERTGGSVSTLTIQRTQQEDSAVYLCASSFLAAQETQYFGPGTRLLVL.

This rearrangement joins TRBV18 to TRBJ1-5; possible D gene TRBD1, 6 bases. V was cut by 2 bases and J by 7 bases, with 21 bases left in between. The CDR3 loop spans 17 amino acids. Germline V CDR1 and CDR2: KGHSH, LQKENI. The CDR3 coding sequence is TGTGCCAGCTCACCATATAAACAGGGTTACGGTGGGCAGCCCCAGCATTTT. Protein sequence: CASSPYKQGYGGQPQHF.

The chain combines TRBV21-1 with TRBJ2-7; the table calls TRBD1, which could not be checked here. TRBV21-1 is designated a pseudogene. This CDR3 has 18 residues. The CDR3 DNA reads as TGTGCCAGCAGCAAGTTTCCCGAGGGGGACCGGCGCTTCCACGAGCAGTACTTC. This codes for CASSKFPEGDRRFHEQYF.

CDR3 loop: CASSLGQRQPQHF. The CDR3 DNA reads as TGTGCCAGCAGCTTAGGACAGCGGCAGCCCCAGCATTTT. The V gene is TRBV5-5, the J gene TRBJ1-5, with a tentative D call TRBD1 (6 bases). This CDR3 has 13 amino acids. CDR1 and CDR2 (germline): SGHKS, YYEKEE (reference sequence). V shed 2 bases and J shed 7 bases, with 10 bases lying between them. The full variable domain, with the rest looked up from reference TRBV5-5 and TRBJ1-5, is DAGVTQSPTHLIKTRGQQVTLRCSPISGHKSVSWYQQVLGQGPQFIFQYYEKEERGRGNFPDRFSARQFPNYSSELNVNALLLGDSALYLCASSLGQRQPQHFGDGTRLSIL.

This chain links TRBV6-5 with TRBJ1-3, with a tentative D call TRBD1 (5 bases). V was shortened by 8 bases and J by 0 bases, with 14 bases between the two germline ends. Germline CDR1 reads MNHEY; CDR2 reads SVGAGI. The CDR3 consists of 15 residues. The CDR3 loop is CASDAGPVSGNTIYF. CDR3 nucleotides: TGTGCCAGCGACGCGGGACCCGTCTCTGGAAACACCATATATTTT.

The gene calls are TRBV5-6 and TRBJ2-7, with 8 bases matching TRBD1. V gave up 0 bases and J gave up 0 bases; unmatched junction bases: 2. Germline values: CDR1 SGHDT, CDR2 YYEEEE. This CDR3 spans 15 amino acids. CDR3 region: CASSLGTGISYEQYF. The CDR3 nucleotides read TGTGCCAGCAGCTTGGGGACAGGGATCTCCTACGAGCAGTACTTC.

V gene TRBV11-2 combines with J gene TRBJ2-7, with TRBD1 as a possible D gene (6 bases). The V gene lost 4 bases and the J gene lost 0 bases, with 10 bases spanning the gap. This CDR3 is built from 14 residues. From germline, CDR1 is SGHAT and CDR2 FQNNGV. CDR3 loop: CASSSQTGSYEQYF. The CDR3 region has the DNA TGTGCCAGCAGCTCGCAGACAGGCTCCTACGAGCAGTACTTC.

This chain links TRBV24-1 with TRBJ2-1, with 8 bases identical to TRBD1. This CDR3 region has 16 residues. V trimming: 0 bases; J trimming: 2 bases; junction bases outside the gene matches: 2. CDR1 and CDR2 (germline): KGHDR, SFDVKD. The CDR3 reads CATSDLAGGPYNEQFF. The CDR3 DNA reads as TGTGCCACCAGTGATTTGGCAGGGGGCCCCTACAATGAGCAGTTCTTC.

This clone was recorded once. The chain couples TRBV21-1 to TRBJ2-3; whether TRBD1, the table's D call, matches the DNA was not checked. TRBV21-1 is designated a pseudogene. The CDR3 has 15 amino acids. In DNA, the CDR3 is TGTGCCAGCGGCCTTCTTCAGGGGACGTCGGATACGCAGTATTTT. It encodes CASGLLQGTSDTQYF.

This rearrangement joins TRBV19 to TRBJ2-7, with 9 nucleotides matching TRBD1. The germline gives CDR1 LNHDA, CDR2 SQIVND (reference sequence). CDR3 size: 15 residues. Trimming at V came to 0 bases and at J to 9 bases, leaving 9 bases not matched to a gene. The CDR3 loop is CASSIEGWTGARQYF. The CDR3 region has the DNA TGTGCCAGTAGTATAGAGGGGTGGACAGGGGCGCGGCAGTACTTC.